These 11 T cell receptor beta chains share one sample of origin, sequenced in a study of long-term antiretroviral therapy in people with HIV. At survey level, the immunoSEQ assay was run in its v3.0 version. Libraries were prepared by immunoSEQ multiplex PCR; TCRdb keeps only in-frame clonotypes and omits some of them. The top ten hold around 3% of the sample, which has 40,000 to 60,000 clones, around four fifths seen once. The sample here was unsorted PBMCs, taken 0.8 years after starting antiretroviral therapy. The origin of the receptors is a woman between 18 and 29 years old with HIV.

The V call is TRBV7-8, the J call TRBJ1-1, with D uncertain. The V end lost 2 bases, the J end lost 6 bases, and 7 bases lay between the germline ends. Germline loops: CDR1 SGHVS, CDR2 FQNEAQ. The CDR3 covers 12 residues. In DNA form, the CDR3 reads TGTGCCAGCAGCTTAATGTTAGCTGAAGCTTTCTTT. As protein: CASSLMLAEAFF.

The V gene is TRBV12-5, the J gene TRBJ2-1; perhaps TRBD2 as D (5 bases). In germline, CDR1 is LGHNT, CDR2 FRNRAP. Trimming shortened V by 3 bases and J by 7 bases, and 10 bases separated the two germline ends. CDR3 length equals 13 residues. The DNA of the CDR3 is TGTGCTAGTGGTTTTTGGGGAGTGAATGAGCAGTTCTTC. Amino acid sequence: CASGFWGVNEQFF.

The chain links TRBV5-1 to TRBJ2-3; 8 bases match TRBD2. The length of the CDR3 is 14 residues. Germline lookup yields CDR1 SGHRS and CDR2 YFSETQ. V lost 4 bases, J lost 4 bases, and 5 bases stayed unmatched. The CDR3 DNA follows: TGCGCCAGCAGCCCTCGGGAGGGCGCAGATACGCAGTATTTT. Translation gives CASSPREGADTQYF. The full variable domain, its missing parts supplied by reference TRBV5-1 and TRBJ2-3, is KAGVTQTPRYLIKTRGQQVTLSCSPISGHRSVSWYQQTPGQGLQFLFEYFSETQRNKGNFPGRFSGRQFSNSRSEMNVSTLELGDSALYLCASSPREGADTQYFGPGTRLTVL.

The chain recombines TRBV9 with TRBJ2-2, with TRBD1 identical over 9 bases. J lost 3 bases, V lost 0 bases, and 6 bases had no gene match. The CDR3 extends over 17 amino acids. Germline CDR1 is SGDLS and CDR2 is YYNGEE. CDR3 in amino acids: CASSVDRTGEDTGELFF. The CDR3 nucleotides are TGTGCCAGCAGCGTAGATCGGACAGGGGAGGACACCGGGGAGCTGTTTTTT. Complete variable domain (other parts from reference TRBV9 and TRBJ2-2): DSGVTQTPKHLITATGQRVTLRCSPRSGDLSVYWYQQSLDQGLQFLIQYYNGEERAKGNILERFSAQQFPDLHSELNLSSLELGDSALYFCASSVDRTGEDTGELFFGEGSRLTVL.

The chain is built from TRBV7-2 and TRBJ2-7; 7 nucleotides match TRBD1. J lost 6 bases, V lost 4 bases, and 15 bases had no gene match. The CDR3 extends over 16 amino acids. Germline V gene lookup returns CDR1 SGHTA and CDR2 FQGNSA. As DNA, the CDR3 is TGTGCCAGCAGCTCACGGCGCGGACAGGCAGGTAGCGAGCAGTACTTC. Amino acids: CASSSRRGQAGSEQYF.

The chain links TRBV6-4 to TRBJ2-1, with TRBD2 identical over 10 bases. CDR3 length: 16 amino acids. Germline CDR1 reads MRHNA; CDR2 reads SNTAGT. V dropped 2 bases and J dropped 4; count of bases not matched to a gene: 5. The CDR3 sequence: CASSDTLAGFYNEQFF. The CDR3 coding sequence is TGTGCCAGCAGTGACACACTAGCGGGGTTTTACAATGAGCAGTTCTTC.

The chain is built from TRBV4-3 and TRBJ2-3, with 9 bases that match TRBD2. V trimming: 4 bases; J trimming: 4 bases; junction bases outside the gene matches: 9. CDR1 and CDR2 (germline): LGHNA, YSLEER. CDR3 length equals 16 residues. The DNA for the CDR3 is TGCGCCAGCAGCCGAGGGGCGGGAGGGAGCGCAGATACGCAGTATTTT. Protein: CASSRGAGGSADTQYF.

V is TRBV15 and J is TRBJ2-1, with D possibly matching TRBD2 (5 bases). V lost 6 bases to trimming and J lost 7 bases, with 22 bases between them. This CDR3 has 16 residues. Germline assignment: CDR1 LNHNV and CDR2 YYDKDF (reference sequence). Here the CDR3 reads CATSPGTSKARNEQFF. The CDR3, as DNA: TGTGCCACCAGTCCGGGTACTAGTAAGGCCCGGAATGAGCAGTTCTTC.

This clone was seen once. The chain has TRBV4-2 and TRBJ1-4; 9 bases align to TRBD1. CDR1 and CDR2 from the germline V gene are LGHNA and YNFKEQ. V was pared by 1 base and J by 7 bases, with 10 bases of the junction left unmatched. The CDR3 has 17 amino acids. The CDR3, as DNA: TGTGCCAGCAGCCAAGGCCTCGTGGGACAGGGTGTTGAAAAACTGTTTTTT. It specifies CASSQGLVGQGVEKLFF.

This clone appeared a few times. The chain employs TRBV5-1 and TRBJ1-2; 7 bases align to TRBD1. Per the germline V gene, CDR1 is SGHRS and CDR2 is YFSETQ. The CDR3 is 14 residues long. The junction had 5 bases not matched to a gene; V was cut back by 3 bases and J by 3 bases. CDR3 in DNA: TGCGCCAGCAGCTCGGTTACAGGGGACTATGGCTACACCTTC. As protein: CASSSVTGDYGYTF.

The gene calls are TRBV7-2 and TRBJ2-3; D gene unclear. V dropped 5 bases and J dropped 1 base, with 19 bases sitting between them. There are 17 residues in the CDR3. Looked up from germline, CDR1 is SGHTA and CDR2 is FQGNSA. The CDR3 reads CASSLRTKPLGTDTQYF. CDR3 sequence (DNA): TGTGCCAGCAGCCTACGCACCAAACCCCTCGGCACAGATACGCAGTATTTT.